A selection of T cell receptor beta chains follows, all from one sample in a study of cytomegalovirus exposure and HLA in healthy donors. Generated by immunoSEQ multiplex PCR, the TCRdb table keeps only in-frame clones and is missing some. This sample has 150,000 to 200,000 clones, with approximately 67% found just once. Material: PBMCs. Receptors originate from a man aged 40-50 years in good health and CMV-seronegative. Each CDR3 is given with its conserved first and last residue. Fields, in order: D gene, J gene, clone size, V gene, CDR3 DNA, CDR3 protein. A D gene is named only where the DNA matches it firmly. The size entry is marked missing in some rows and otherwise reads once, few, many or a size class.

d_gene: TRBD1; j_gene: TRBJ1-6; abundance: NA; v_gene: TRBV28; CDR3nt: TGTGCCAGCAGCTTTAGGGACAGGCCCAATTCACCCCTCCACTTT; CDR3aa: CASSFRDRPNSPLHF
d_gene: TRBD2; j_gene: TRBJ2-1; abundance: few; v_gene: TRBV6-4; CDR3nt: TGTGCCAGCAGTTTCGTAGCGGGAGCATACAATGAGCAGTTCTTC; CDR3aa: CASSFVAGAYNEQFF
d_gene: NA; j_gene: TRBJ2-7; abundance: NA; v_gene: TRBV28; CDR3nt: TGTGCCAGCAGTTTACCACAGGACTCCTACGAGCAGTACTTC; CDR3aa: CASSLPQDSYEQYF
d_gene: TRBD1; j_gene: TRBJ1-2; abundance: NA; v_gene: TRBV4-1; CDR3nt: TGCGCCAGCAGCCAAGGACAGGGGGCCTATGGCTACACCTTC; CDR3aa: CASSQGQGAYGYTF
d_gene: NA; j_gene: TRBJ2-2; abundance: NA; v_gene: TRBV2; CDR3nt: TGTGCCAGCAGTGTACGACTAGAACTCGGGGAGCTGTTTTTT; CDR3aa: CASSVRLELGELFF
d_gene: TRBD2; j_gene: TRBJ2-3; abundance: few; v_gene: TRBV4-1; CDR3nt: TGCGCCAGCAGTCGAACGGGGGGAGTACCAGATACGCAGTATTTT; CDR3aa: CASSRTGGVPDTQYF
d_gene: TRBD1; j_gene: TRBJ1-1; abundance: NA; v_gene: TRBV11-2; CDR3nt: TGTGCCAGCAGCTTAGTACAGGGGTCCGCTTTCTTT; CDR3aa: CASSLVQGSAFF
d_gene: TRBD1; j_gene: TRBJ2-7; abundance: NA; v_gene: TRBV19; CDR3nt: TGTGCCAGTAGTAAGACAGGGGGTTACTACGAGCAGTACTTC; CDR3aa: CASSKTGGYYEQYF
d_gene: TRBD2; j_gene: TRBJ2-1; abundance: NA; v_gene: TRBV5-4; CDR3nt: TGTGCCAGCAGCTTGTCTCCGGGGAGGGATGAGCAGTTCTTC; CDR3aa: CASSLSPGRDEQFF
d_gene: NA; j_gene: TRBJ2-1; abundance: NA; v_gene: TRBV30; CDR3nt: TGTGCCTGGAGTGGGAGTTACGAGCAGTTCTTC; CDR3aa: CAWSGSYEQFF
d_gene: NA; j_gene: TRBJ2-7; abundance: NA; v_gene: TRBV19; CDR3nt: TGTGCCAGCCGGGACACCCGCTCCTACGAGCAGTACTTC; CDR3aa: CASRDTRSYEQYF
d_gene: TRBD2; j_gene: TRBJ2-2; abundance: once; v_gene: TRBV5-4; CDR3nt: TGTGCCAGCAGTCGGCCCGGGGGGGGGAGCTATACCGGGGAGCTGTTTTTT; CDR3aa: CASSRPGGGSYTGELFF
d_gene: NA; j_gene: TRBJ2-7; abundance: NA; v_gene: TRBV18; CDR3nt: TGTGCCAGCTCGCCTAGACTGGACAATTCCTACGAGCAGTACTTC; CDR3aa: CASSPRLDNSYEQYF
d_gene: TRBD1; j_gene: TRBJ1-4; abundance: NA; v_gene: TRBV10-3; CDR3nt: TGTGCCATCGGTACAGGGGTATCTAATGAAAAACTGTTTTTT; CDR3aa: CAIGTGVSNEKLFF